The T cell receptor (beta chain) described here comes from a study of blood T cell repertoires in COVID-19. Background on the study: The study drew acute and convalescent COVID-19 samples from the United States, Italy and Spain.

Germline V gene sequence: CDR1 SGDLS, CDR2 YYNGEE. After removal of 3 bases from V and 8 bases from J, the junction contained 14 bases not matched to a gene. The CDR3 contains 18 residues. Original methodology: Estimation of nucleated cell counts was performed using reference gene primer amplification. Method: immunoSEQ multiplex PCR; TCRdb's copy keeps in-frame clones and lacks some. D and trimming were read from the DNA, whereas the V and J calls and clone size are those reported in that table. Among 200,000 to 300,000 clones, about 91% were seen once, and the ten largest hold about 2.5%. This chain uses TRBV9 with TRBJ2-1; TRBD2 agrees at 13 bases. This receptor was identified in a person between 18 and 35 years old with COVID-19, enrolled during active disease. Sequencing used peripheral blood. DNA for the CDR3: TGTGCCAGCAGCGACGGACTAGCGGGAGTTCCTTTCAGAGATGAGCAGTTCTTC. Its protein product is CASSDGLAGVPFRDEQFF.